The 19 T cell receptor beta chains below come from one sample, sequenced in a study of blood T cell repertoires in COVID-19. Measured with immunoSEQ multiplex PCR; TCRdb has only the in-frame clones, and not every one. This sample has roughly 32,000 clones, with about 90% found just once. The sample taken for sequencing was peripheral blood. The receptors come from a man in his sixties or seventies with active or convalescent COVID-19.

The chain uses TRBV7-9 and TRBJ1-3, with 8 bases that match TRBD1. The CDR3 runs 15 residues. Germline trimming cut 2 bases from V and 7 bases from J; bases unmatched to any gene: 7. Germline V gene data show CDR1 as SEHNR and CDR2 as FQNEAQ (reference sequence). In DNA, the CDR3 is TGTGCCAGCAGCTTACAGGGGGCATTCTGGAACACCATATATTTT. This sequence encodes CASSLQGAFWNTIYF.

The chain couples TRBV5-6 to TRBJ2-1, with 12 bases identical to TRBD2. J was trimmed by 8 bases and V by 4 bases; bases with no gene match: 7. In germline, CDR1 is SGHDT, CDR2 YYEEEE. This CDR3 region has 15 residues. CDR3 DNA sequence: TGTGCCAGCAGCGGCGCTAGCGGGGGGGCCGATGAGCAGTTCTTC. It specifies CASSGASGGADEQFF.

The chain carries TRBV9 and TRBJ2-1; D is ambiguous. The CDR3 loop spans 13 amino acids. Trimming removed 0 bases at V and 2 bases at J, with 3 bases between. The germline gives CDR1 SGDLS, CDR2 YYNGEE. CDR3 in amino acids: CASSVGAYNEQFF. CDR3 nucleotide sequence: TGTGCCAGCAGCGTAGGAGCCTACAATGAGCAGTTCTTC.

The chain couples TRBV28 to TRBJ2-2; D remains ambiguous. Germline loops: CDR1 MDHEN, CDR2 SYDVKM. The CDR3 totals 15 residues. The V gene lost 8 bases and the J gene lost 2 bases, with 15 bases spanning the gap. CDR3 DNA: TGTGCCAGCGGTACCACTCTTCGTAACACCGGGGAGCTGTTTTTT. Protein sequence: CASGTTLRNTGELFF.

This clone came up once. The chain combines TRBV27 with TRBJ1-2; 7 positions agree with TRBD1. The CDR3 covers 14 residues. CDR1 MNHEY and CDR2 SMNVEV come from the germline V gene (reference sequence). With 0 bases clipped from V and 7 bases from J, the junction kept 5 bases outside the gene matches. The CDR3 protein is CASSLSGGAGGYTF. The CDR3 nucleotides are TGTGCCAGCAGTTTATCAGGGGGCGCGGGTGGCTACACCTTC.

The CDR3, as DNA: TGTGCCAGCAGCTCGACAGGGCGCTATGGCTACACCTTC. Translating gives CASSSTGRYGYTF. The V and J genes are TRBV5-5 and TRBJ1-2; 7 nucleotides line up with TRBD1. The junction had 3 bases not matched to a gene; V was cut back by 3 bases and J by 4 bases. Germline values: CDR1 SGHKS, CDR2 YYEKEE (reference sequence). The CDR3 loop spans 13 amino acids. The whole variable domain, remainder taken from reference TRBV5-5 and TRBJ1-2, is DAGVTQSPTHLIKTRGQQVTLRCSPISGHKSVSWYQQVLGQGPQFIFQYYEKEERGRGNFPDRFSARQFPNYSSELNVNALLLGDSALYLCASSSTGRYGYTFGSGTRLTVV.

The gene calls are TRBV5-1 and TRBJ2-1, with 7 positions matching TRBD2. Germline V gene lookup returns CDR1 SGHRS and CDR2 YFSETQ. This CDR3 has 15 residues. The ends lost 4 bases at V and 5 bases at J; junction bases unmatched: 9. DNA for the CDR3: TGCGCCAGCAGCGAGGGAGCGGGACTCGACAATGAGCAGTTCTTC. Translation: CASSEGAGLDNEQFF.

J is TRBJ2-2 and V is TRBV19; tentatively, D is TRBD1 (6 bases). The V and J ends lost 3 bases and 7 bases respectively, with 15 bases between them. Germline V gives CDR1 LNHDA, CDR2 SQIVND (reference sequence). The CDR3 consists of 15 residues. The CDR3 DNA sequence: TGTGCCAGTAGTATGTGGGGGCGCTCAGGCGGGGAGCTGTTTTTT. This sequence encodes CASSMWGRSGGELFF.

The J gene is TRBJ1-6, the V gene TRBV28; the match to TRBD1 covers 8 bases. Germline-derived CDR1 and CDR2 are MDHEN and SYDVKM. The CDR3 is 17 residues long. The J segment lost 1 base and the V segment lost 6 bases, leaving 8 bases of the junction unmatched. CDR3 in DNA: TGTGCCAGCAGACCTCTCGGGACAGGATCCTATAATTCACCCCTCCACTTT. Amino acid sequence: CASRPLGTGSYNSPLHF.

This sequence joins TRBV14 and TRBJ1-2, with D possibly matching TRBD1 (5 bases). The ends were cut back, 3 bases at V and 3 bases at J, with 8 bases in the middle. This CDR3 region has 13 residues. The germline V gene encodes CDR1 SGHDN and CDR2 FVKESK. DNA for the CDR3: TGTGCCAGCAGCCAGCAGGGCGACTATGGCTACACCTTC. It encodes CASSQQGDYGYTF.

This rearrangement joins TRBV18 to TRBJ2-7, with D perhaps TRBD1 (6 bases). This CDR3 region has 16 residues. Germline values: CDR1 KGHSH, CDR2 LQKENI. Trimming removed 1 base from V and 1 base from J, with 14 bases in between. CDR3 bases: TGTGCCAGCTCACCACAACGGATTCAGGGGTCCTACGAGCAGTACTTC. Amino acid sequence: CASSPQRIQGSYEQYF.

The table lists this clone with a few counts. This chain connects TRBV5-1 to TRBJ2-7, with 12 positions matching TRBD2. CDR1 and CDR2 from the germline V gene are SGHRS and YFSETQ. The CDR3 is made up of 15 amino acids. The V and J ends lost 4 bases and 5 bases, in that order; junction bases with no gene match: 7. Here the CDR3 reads CASSPMTSGSNEQYF. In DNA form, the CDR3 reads TGCGCCAGCAGCCCGATGACTAGCGGGAGTAACGAGCAGTACTTC.

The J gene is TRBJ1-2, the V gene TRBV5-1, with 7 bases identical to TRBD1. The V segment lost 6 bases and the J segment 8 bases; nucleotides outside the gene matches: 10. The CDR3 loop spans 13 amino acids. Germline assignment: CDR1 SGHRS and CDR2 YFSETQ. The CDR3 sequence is CASTEDRVHGYTF. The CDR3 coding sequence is TGCGCCAGCACCGAAGACAGGGTTCACGGCTACACCTTC.

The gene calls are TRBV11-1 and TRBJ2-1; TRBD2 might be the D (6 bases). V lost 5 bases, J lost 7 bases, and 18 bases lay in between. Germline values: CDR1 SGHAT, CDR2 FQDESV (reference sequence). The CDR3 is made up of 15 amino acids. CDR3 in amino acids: CASSLPLGTRNEQFF. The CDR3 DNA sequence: TGTGCCAGCAGCCTCCCTCTGGGGACTCGAAATGAGCAGTTCTTC. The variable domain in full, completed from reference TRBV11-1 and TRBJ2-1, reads EAEVAQSPRYKITEKSQAVAFWCDPISGHATLYWYRQILGQGPELLVQFQDESVVDDSQLPKDRFSAERLKGVDSTLKIQPAELGDSAMYLCASSLPLGTRNEQFFGPGTRLTVL.

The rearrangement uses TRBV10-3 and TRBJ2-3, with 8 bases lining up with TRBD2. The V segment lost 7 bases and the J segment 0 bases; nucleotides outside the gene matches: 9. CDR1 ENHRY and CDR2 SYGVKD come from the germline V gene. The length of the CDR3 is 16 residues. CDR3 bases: TGTGCCATCACTCCCGGGACTAGAACTAGCACAGATACGCAGTATTTT. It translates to CAITPGTRTSTDTQYF.

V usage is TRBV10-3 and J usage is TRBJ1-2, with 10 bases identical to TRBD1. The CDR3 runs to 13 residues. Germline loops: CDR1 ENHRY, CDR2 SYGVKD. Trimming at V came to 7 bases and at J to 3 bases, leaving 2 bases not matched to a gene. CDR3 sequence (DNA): TGTGCCATCACCGGGACAGGGGACTATGGCTACACCTTC. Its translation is CAITGTGDYGYTF.

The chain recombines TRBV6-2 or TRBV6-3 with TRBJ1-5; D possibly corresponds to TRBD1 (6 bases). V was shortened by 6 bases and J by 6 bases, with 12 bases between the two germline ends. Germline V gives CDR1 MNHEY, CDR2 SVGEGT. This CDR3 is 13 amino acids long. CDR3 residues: CASSEWGPQPQHF. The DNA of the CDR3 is TGTGCCAGCAGCGAATGGGGGCCTCAGCCCCAGCATTTT.

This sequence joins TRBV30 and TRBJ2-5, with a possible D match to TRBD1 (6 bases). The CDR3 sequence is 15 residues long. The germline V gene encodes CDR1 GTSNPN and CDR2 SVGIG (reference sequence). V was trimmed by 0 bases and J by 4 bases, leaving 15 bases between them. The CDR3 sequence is CAWSVMAGVVETQYF. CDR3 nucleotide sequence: TGTGCCTGGAGTGTAATGGCAGGGGTAGTAGAGACCCAGTACTTC.

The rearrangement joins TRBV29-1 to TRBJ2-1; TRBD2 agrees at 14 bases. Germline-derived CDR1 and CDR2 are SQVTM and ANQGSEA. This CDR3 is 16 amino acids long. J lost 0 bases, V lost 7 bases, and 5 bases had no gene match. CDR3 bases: TGCAGCGCAGGGACTAGCGGGGGAAGCTCCTACAATGAGCAGTTCTTC. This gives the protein CSAGTSGGSSYNEQFF.